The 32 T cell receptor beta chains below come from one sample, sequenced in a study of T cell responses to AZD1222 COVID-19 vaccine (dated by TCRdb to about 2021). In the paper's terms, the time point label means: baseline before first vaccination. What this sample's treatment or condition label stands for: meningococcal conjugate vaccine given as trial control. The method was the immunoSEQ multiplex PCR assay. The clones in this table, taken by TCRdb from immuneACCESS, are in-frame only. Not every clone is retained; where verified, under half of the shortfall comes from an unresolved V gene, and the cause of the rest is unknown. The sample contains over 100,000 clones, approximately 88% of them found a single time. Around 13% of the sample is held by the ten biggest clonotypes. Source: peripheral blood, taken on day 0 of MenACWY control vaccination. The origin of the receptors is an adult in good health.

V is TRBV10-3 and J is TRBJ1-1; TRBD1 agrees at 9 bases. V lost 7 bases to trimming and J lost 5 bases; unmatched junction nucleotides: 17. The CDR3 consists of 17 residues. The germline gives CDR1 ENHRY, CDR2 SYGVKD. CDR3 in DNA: TGTGCCATCACTCGCGTCGGTACAGGGGGCGCGAGAACTGAAGCTTTCTTT. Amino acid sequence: CAITRVGTGGARTEAFF.

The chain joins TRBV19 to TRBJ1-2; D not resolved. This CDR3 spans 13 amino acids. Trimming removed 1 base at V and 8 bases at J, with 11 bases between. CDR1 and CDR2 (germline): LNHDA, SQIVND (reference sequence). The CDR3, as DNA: TGTGCCAGTAGTATAGCAGGAAACACCGGCTACACCTTC. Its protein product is CASSIAGNTGYTF.

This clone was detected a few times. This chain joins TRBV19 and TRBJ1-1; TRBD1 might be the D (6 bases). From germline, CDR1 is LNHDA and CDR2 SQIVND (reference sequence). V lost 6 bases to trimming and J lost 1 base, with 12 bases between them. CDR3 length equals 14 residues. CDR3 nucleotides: TGTGCCAGTAGCACCGGGGGACAGAACACTGAAGCTTTCTTT. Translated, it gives CASSTGGQNTEAFF.

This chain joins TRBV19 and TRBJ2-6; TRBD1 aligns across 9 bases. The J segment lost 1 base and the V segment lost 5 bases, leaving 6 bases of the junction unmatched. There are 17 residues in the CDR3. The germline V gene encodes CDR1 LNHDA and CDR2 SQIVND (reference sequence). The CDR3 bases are TGTGCCAGTAGTCTAACAGGGGGCTTTTCTGGGGCCAACGTCCTGACTTTC. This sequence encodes CASSLTGGFSGANVLTF. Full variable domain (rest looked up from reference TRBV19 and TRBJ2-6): DGGITQSPKYLFRKEGQNVTLSCEQNLNHDAMYWYRQDPGQGLRLIYYSQIVNDFQKGDIAEGYSVSREKKESFPLTVTSAQKNPTAFYLCASSLTGGFSGANVLTFGAGSRLTVL.

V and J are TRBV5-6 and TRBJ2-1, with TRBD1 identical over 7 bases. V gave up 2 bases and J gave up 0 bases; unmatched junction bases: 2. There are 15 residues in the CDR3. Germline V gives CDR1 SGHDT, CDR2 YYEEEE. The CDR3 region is CASSLRQGSYNEQFF. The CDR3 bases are TGTGCCAGCAGCTTAAGACAGGGCTCCTACAATGAGCAGTTCTTC.

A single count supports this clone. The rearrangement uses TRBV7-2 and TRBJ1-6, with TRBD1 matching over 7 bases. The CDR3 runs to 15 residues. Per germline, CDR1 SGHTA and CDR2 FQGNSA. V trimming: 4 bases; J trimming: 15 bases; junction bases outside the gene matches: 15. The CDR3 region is CASSSIRDRGWHLHF. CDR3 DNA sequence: TGTGCCAGCAGCTCGATCCGGGACAGAGGGTGGCACCTCCACTTT.

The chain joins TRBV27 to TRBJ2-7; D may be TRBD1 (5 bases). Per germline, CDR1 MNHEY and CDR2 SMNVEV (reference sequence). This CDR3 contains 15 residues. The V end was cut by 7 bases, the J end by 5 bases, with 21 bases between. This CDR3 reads CASTTQWAFRDEQYF. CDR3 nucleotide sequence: TGTGCCAGCACTACTCAATGGGCCTTCAGGGACGAGCAGTACTTC.

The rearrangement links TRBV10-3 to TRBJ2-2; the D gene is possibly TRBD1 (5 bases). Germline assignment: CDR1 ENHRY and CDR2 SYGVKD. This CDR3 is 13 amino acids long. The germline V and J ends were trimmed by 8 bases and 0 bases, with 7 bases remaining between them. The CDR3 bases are TGTGCCATCCGACAGCCGAACACCGGGGAGCTGTTTTTT. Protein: CAIRQPNTGELFF.

The CDR3 bases are TGTGCCAGCAGTTTCCTCCGGGACTCCCAAGAGACCCAGTACTTC. Translated, it gives CASSFLRDSQETQYF. The V gene is TRBV27, the J gene TRBJ2-5, with a tentative D call TRBD2 (6 bases). The CDR3 length is 15 residues. Between the trimmed V and J ends, which lost 3 bases and 1 base, there was a span of 12 bases. CDR1 and CDR2 from the germline V gene are MNHEY and SMNVEV (reference sequence).

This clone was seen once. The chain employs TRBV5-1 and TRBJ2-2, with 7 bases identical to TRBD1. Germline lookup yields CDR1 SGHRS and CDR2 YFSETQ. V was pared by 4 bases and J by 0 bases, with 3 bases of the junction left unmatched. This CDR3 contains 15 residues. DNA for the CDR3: TGCGCCAGCAGCAGGGGGCCTTCGAACACCGGGGAGCTGTTTTTT. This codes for CASSRGPSNTGELFF.

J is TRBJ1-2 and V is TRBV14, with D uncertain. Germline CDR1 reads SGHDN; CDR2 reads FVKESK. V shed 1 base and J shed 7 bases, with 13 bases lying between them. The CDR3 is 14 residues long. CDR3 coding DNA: TGTGCCAGCAGCCAAGTAGGAGGGTCTGGTGGCTACACCTTC. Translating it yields CASSQVGGSGGYTF.

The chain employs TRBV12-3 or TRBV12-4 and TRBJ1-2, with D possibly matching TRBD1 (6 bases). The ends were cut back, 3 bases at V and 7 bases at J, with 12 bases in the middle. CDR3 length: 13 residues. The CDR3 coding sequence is TGTGCCAGCAGTTTTGGGGGGCAAGGTGGCTACACCTTC. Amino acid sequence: CASSFGGQGGYTF.

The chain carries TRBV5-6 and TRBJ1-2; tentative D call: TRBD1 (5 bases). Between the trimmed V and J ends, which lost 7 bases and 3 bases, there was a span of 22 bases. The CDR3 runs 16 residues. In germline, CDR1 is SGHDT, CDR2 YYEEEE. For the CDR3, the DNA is TGTGCCAGCGCCCCCACTTCACGGGGGAGGGACTATGGCTACACCTTC. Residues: CASAPTSRGRDYGYTF.

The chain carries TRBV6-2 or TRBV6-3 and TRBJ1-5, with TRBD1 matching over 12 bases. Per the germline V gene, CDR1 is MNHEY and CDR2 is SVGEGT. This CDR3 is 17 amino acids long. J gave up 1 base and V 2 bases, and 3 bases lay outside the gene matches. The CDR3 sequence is CASSYGTGGSSNQPQHF. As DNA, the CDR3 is TGTGCCAGCAGTTACGGGACAGGGGGCTCAAGCAATCAGCCCCAGCATTTT.

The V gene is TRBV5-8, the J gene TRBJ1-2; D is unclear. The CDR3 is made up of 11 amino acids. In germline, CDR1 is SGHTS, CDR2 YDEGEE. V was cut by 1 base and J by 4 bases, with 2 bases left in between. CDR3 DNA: TGTGCCAGCAGCTTGCTCTATGGCTACACCTTC. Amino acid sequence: CASSLLYGYTF.

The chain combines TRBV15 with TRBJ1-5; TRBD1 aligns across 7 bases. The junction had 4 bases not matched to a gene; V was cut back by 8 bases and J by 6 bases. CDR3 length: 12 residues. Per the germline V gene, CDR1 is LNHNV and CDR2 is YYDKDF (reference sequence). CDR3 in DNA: TGTGCCACCGGGGACAGTTTTCAGCCCCAGCATTTT. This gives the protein CATGDSFQPQHF.

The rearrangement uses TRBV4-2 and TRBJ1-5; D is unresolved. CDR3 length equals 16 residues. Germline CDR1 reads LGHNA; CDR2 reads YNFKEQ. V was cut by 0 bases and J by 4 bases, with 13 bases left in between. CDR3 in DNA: TGTGCCAGCAGCCAAGAGCCGAGAGCAGAGAATCAGCCCCAGCATTTT. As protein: CASSQEPRAENQPQHF.

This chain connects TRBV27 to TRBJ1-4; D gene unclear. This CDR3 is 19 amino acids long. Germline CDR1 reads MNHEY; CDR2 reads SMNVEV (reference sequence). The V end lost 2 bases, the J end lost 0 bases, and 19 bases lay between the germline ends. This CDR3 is CASSLTGPSGIPTNEKLFF. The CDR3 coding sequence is TGTGCCAGCAGTTTAACCGGGCCAAGCGGGATCCCAACTAATGAAAAACTGTTTTTT.

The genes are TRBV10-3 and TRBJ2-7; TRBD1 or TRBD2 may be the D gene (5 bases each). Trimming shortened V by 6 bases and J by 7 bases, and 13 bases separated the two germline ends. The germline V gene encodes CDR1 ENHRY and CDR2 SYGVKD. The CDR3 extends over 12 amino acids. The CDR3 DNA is TGTGCCATCAGGAGGGTGGGGGAAGAGCAGTACTTC. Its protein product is CAIRRVGEEQYF.

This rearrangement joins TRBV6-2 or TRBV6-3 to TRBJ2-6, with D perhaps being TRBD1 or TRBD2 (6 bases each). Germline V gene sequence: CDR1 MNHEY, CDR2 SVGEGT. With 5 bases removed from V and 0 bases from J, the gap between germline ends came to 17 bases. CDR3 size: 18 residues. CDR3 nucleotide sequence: TGTGCCAGCAGTCCGCACGGGGGCGGCCTCTCTGGGGCCAACGTCCTGACTTTC. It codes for CASSPHGGGLSGANVLTF.

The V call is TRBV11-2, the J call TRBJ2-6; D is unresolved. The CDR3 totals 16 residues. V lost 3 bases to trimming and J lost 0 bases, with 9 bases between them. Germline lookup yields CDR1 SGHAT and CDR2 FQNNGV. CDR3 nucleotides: TGTGCCAGCAGCTTCTGGGGTACCTCTGGGGCCAACGTCCTGACTTTC. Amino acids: CASSFWGTSGANVLTF.

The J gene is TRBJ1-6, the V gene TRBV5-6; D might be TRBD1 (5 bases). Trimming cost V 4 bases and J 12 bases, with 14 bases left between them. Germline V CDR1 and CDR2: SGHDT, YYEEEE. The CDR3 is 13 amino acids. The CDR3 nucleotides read TGTGCCAGCAGCCCCAAGGCAGGGTTACCCCTCCACTTT. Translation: CASSPKAGLPLHF. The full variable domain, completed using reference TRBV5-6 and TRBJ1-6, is DAGVTQSPTHLIKTRGQQVTLRCSPKSGHDTVSWYQQALGQGPQFIFQYYEEEERQRGNFPDRFSGHQFPNYSSELNVNALLLGDSALYLCASSPKAGLPLHFGNGTRLTVT.

The CDR3 DNA sequence: TGCGCCAGCAGCCTCGACACGTACCACAATTCACCCCTCCACTTT. Translated: CASSLDTYHNSPLHF. The chain employs TRBV5-1 and TRBJ1-6; D uncertain. The germline CDR1 and CDR2 sequences are SGHRS and YFSETQ. The CDR3 runs 15 residues. V lost 4 bases to trimming and J lost 7 bases, with 15 bases between them.

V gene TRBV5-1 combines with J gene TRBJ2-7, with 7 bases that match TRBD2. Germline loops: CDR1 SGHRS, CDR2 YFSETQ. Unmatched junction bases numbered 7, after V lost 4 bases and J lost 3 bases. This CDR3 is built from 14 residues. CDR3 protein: CASSILGGGYEQYF. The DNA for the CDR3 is TGCGCCAGCAGCATCCTTGGCGGGGGCTACGAGCAGTACTTC.

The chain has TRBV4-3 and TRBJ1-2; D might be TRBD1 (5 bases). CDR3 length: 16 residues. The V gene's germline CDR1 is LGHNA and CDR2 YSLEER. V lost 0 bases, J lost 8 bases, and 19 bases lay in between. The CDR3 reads CASSQDLGAESKGYTF. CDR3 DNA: TGCGCCAGCAGCCAAGATTTAGGGGCGGAATCAAAAGGCTACACCTTC.

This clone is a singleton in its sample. CDR3 DNA sequence: TGCGCCAGCAGCCCCCTACGGGACAGGAACACTGAAGCTTTCTTT. Translating it yields CASSPLRDRNTEAFF. The chain uses TRBV4-3 and TRBJ1-1, with TRBD1 matching 7 bases. Germline V gives CDR1 LGHNA, CDR2 YSLEER. V shed 4 bases, J shed 1 base, and the junction held 6 bases outside the gene matches. The CDR3 runs 15 residues.

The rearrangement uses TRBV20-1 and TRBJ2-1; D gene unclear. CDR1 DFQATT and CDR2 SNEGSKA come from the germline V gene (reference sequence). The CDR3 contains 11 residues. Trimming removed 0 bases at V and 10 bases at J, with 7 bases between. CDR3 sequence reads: CSARDPREQFF. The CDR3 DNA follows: TGCAGTGCTAGAGATCCCAGGGAGCAGTTCTTC.

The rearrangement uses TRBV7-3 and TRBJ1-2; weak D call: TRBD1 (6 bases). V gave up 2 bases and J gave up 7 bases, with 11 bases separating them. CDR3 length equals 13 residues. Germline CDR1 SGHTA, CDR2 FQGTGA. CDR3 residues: CASSLDRGLGYTF. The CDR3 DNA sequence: TGTGCCAGCAGCTTAGATCGGGGGCTTGGCTACACCTTC.

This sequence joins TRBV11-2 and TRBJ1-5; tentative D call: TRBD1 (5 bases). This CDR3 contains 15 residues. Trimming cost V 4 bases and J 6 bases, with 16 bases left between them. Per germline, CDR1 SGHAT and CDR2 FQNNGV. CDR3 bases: TGTGCCAGCAGCTACCACGGGGGAGACGGTCAGCCCCAGCATTTT. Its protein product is CASSYHGGDGQPQHF.

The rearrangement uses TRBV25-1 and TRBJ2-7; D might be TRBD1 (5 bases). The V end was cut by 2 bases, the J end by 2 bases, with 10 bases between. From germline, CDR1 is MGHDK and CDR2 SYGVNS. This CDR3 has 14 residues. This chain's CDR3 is CASSENRSPYEQYF. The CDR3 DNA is TGTGCCAGCAGTGAAAACAGGAGCCCCTACGAGCAGTACTTC.

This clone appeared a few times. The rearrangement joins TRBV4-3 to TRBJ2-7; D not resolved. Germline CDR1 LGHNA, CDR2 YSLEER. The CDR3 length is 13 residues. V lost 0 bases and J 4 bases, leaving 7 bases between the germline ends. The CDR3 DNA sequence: TGCGCCAGCAGCCAAGACGGTAATTACGAGCAGTACTTC. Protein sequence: CASSQDGNYEQYF.

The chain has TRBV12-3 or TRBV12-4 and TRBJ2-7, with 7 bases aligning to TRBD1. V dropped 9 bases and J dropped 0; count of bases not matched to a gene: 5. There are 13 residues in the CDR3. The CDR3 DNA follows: TGTGCCAGTAAACAGGGGAACTCCTACGAGCAGTACTTC. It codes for CASKQGNSYEQYF.